The 2 T cell receptor beta chains reported below all come from one sample, sequenced in a study of cytomegalovirus exposure and HLA in healthy donors. 13 Jbeta primers and 60 Vbeta primers were used for the PCR. The assay was immunoSEQ multiplex PCR, and TCRdb's table has in-frame clones only and misses some. The repertoire holds roughly 110,000 clones, with over 80% as singletons. Sequenced material: PBMCs. All receptors come from a man aged 25 to 40 in good health and CMV-seropositive.

This chain joins TRBV10-3 and TRBJ2-7; 8 nucleotides agree with TRBD1. Germline trimming cut 0 bases from V and 0 bases from J; bases unmatched to any gene: 4. CDR1 ENHRY and CDR2 SYGVKD come from the germline V gene. The CDR3 spans 16 residues. CDR3 protein: CAISESSGGASYEQYF. The CDR3 DNA sequence: TGTGCCATCAGTGAGTCGTCAGGGGGCGCCTCCTACGAGCAGTACTTC.

This clone was detected once. V gene TRBV7-9 combines with J gene TRBJ2-7; 7 nucleotides align to TRBD1. Germline V CDR1 and CDR2: SEHNR, FQNEAQ (reference sequence). This CDR3 spans 15 amino acids. J lost 3 bases, V lost 4 bases, and 9 bases had no gene match. Written as DNA, the CDR3 is TGTGCCAGCAGCTCGTACCGGACAGGCTTCTACGAGCAGTACTTC. Its protein is CASSSYRTGFYEQYF.